One sample yielded the 17 T cell receptor beta chains listed below, sequenced in a study of control samples from healthy donors and cancer patients. Generated by immunoSEQ multiplex PCR, the TCRdb table keeps only in-frame clones and is missing some. The repertoire consists of 150,000 to 200,000 clones, with more than 85% occurring once and the leading ten covering roughly 2.1%. Sequencing input: blood. The receptors derive from a woman aged 40 to 50 in good health.

CDR3 loop: CASSRTGKGTEAFF. CDR3 nucleotides: TGTGCCAGCAGCCGGACAGGCAAGGGGACTGAAGCTTTCTTT. J is TRBJ1-1 and V is TRBV7-2; 7 bases map to TRBD1. The ends lost 5 bases at V and 5 bases at J; junction bases unmatched: 8. Per germline, CDR1 SGHTA and CDR2 FQGNSA. The CDR3 spans 14 residues.

This clone was observed once. The V gene is TRBV13, the J gene TRBJ1-4; D call uncertain. The germline CDR1 and CDR2 sequences are PRHDT and FYEKMQ (reference sequence). The CDR3 contains 14 residues. Trimming took off 5 bases at V and 8 bases at J, with 15 bases between the two ends. The CDR3 loop reads CASSLTEDGEKLFF. The CDR3 region has the DNA TGTGCCAGCAGCCTCACGGAGGATGGGGAAAAACTGTTTTTT.

The rearrangement joins TRBV27 to TRBJ1-1; D not certain. This CDR3 is built from 14 residues. Per the germline V gene, CDR1 is MNHEY and CDR2 is SMNVEV (reference sequence). V lost 4 bases and J 0 bases, leaving 9 bases between the germline ends. The CDR3 region is CASSSADLNTEAFF. In DNA form, the CDR3 reads TGTGCCAGCAGTTCCGCCGATCTGAACACTGAAGCTTTCTTT.

The rearrangement joins TRBV18 to TRBJ1-4; 9 bases align to TRBD1. V gave up 5 bases and J gave up 8 bases; unmatched junction bases: 9. Germline V CDR1 and CDR2: KGHSH, LQKENI. This CDR3 spans 15 amino acids. DNA for the CDR3: TGTGCCAGCTCAGCCGACAGGGGGGACGAAGAAAAACTGTTTTTT. This codes for CASSADRGDEEKLFF.

The J gene is TRBJ1-2, the V gene TRBV5-6; D perhaps matches TRBD1 (5 bases). The CDR3 loop spans 15 amino acids. Germline V CDR1 and CDR2: SGHDT, YYEEEE. V was clipped by 4 bases and J by 7 bases, with 20 bases between them. The chain's CDR3 is CASSPPPVGASGYTF. The CDR3 DNA reads as TGTGCCAGCAGCCCTCCCCCGGTAGGGGCGAGTGGCTACACCTTC.

The chain combines TRBV2 with TRBJ2-1, with 13 bases identical to TRBD2. V dropped 9 bases and J dropped 5; count of bases not matched to a gene: 7. Germline V gene lookup returns CDR1 SNHLY and CDR2 FYNNEI. CDR3 length equals 15 residues. CDR3 in amino acids: CASTEGTSGNNEQFF. In DNA, the CDR3 is TGTGCCAGTACAGAGGGGACTAGCGGGAACAATGAGCAGTTCTTC.

The J gene is TRBJ1-1, the V gene TRBV5-5; D gene uncertain. Between the trimmed V and J ends, which lost 0 bases and 8 bases, there was a span of 5 bases. This CDR3 has 11 amino acids. Germline values: CDR1 SGHKS, CDR2 YYEKEE (reference sequence). CDR3 protein: CASSLGYEAFF. The CDR3 coding sequence is TGTGCCAGCAGCTTGGGCTACGAAGCTTTCTTT.

The chain is built from TRBV5-4 and TRBJ2-1; no clear D. CDR3 length: 12 residues. Trimming left V 1 base short and J 3 bases short, with 2 bases between. CDR1 and CDR2 from the germline V gene are SGHNT and YYREEE (reference sequence). The CDR3 loop is CASSLNYNEQFF. The CDR3 region has the DNA TGTGCCAGCAGCTTGAACTACAATGAGCAGTTCTTC.

This clone is a singleton in its sample. The rearrangement joins TRBV6-5 to TRBJ2-1; 7 bases align to TRBD2. CDR1 and CDR2 (germline): MNHEY, SVGAGI. The V segment lost 8 bases and the J segment 6 bases; nucleotides outside the gene matches: 7. The length of the CDR3 is 13 residues. The CDR3 sequence is CASGRGSANEQFF. DNA of the CDR3: TGTGCCAGCGGGCGGGGGAGTGCCAATGAGCAGTTCTTC.

This chain connects TRBV2 to TRBJ2-5; 9 bases fit TRBD2. In germline, CDR1 is SNHLY, CDR2 FYNNEI. With V trimmed by 3 bases and J by 5 bases, 7 bases remained unmatched. The CDR3 covers 15 residues. The CDR3 DNA sequence: TGTGCCAGCAGTGACCTAGCGGGGAGTGCGGAGACCCAGTACTTC. This gives the protein CASSDLAGSAETQYF.

The chain carries TRBV5-6 and TRBJ1-6; no reliable D call. The CDR3 totals 15 residues. V was pared by 0 bases and J by 2 bases, with 6 bases between. Germline CDR1 and CDR2: SGHDT and YYEEEE. The CDR3 coding sequence is TGTGCCAGCAGCTTGGTTGCAGCCTATAATTCACCCCTCCACTTT. It translates to CASSLVAAYNSPLHF.

The chain employs TRBV5-1 and TRBJ2-3; 13 nucleotides line up with TRBD2. CDR1 SGHRS and CDR2 YFSETQ come from the germline V gene. V shed 4 bases and J 8 bases; nucleotides not matched to a gene: 10. The CDR3 loop spans 16 amino acids. CDR3 loop: CASSRDLGLAGVTQYF. In DNA form, the CDR3 reads TGCGCCAGCAGCAGAGACCTCGGACTAGCGGGGGTTACGCAGTATTTT.

The chain uses TRBV5-1 and TRBJ2-7, with 7 nucleotides matching TRBD1. This CDR3 spans 14 amino acids. The V gene end was trimmed by 4 bases and the J gene end by 4 bases; junction bases not matched to a gene: 8. From germline, CDR1 is SGHRS and CDR2 YFSETQ. The CDR3 region is CASSVDRVIYEQYF. DNA of the CDR3: TGCGCCAGCAGCGTCGACAGGGTAATTTACGAGCAGTACTTC.

This chain connects TRBV6-5 to TRBJ1-2, with D perhaps TRBD1 (6 bases). Trimming left V 5 bases short and J 8 bases short, with 12 bases between. The CDR3 spans 12 residues. CDR1 is MNHEY, CDR2 SVGAGI, per germline. CDR3 residues: CASSLQGRGYTF. The CDR3 nucleotides read TGTGCCAGCAGTCTACAGGGTCGGGGCTACACCTTC.

The chain uses TRBV9 and TRBJ1-1, with TRBD1 matching 7 bases. There are 14 residues in the CDR3. Germline V gene data show CDR1 as SGDLS and CDR2 as YYNGEE. After removal of 0 bases from V and 4 bases from J, the junction contained 3 bases not matched to a gene. DNA for the CDR3: TGTGCCAGCAGCGTAGCGTCAGGGGGCACTGAAGCTTTCTTT. Translation gives CASSVASGGTEAFF.

Ten or more counts support this clone. The chain employs TRBV5-1 and TRBJ2-5, with D hard to call. The V gene's germline CDR1 is SGHRS and CDR2 YFSETQ. Deletions cut 0 bases from V and 5 bases from J, with 17 bases between. The CDR3 is 16 amino acids. This CDR3 reads CASSLGGLTQTETQYF. The CDR3 nucleotides are TGCGCCAGCAGCTTGGGAGGATTGACCCAGACGGAGACCCAGTACTTC.

The chain couples TRBV5-6 to TRBJ2-2; weak D call: TRBD1 (5 bases). The germline V and J ends were trimmed by 4 bases and 6 bases, with 16 bases remaining between them. The CDR3 runs to 15 residues. Germline V gene lookup returns CDR1 SGHDT and CDR2 YYEEEE. The CDR3 DNA follows: TGTGCCAGCAGCCCGCGGCAGGGTTCTCCCGGGGAGCTGTTTTTT. Amino acid sequence: CASSPRQGSPGELFF.